The following is a T cell receptor (beta chain) sequence with its context. What it binds is not known. The data were obtained in a study of T cell responses to AZD1222 COVID-19 vaccine. Findings and caveats of the study: Researchers report vaccine-associated CD4 TCRs spanning spike, with dominance at 160-218 and 743-854. A reported finding is that nearly half of spike-specific TCRs target unmutated variant regions. After the peak T cell response, and only then, were repertoires sampled. With two AZD1222 doses given, Spike-specific TCR breadth and depth both rose.

Using immunoSEQ multiplex PCR, the repertoire was profiled, and TCRdb retains in-frame clones only, with some absent. The repertoire holds over 150,000 clones, with approximately 89% as singletons. The CDR3 totals 13 residues. Trimming took 0 bases from V and 7 from J, leaving 4 bases between them. Germline CDR1 LNHNV, CDR2 YYDKDF (reference sequence). J is TRBJ1-6 and V is TRBV15; D is unresolved. This sequence originates from an adult who received the AZD1222 COVID-19 vaccine. The sample in question was peripheral blood, obtained 28 days after the second AZD1222 dose. The CDR3 is CATSREGNSPLHF. The CDR3 DNA reads TGTGCCACCAGCAGAGAAGGGAATTCACCCCTCCACTTT.